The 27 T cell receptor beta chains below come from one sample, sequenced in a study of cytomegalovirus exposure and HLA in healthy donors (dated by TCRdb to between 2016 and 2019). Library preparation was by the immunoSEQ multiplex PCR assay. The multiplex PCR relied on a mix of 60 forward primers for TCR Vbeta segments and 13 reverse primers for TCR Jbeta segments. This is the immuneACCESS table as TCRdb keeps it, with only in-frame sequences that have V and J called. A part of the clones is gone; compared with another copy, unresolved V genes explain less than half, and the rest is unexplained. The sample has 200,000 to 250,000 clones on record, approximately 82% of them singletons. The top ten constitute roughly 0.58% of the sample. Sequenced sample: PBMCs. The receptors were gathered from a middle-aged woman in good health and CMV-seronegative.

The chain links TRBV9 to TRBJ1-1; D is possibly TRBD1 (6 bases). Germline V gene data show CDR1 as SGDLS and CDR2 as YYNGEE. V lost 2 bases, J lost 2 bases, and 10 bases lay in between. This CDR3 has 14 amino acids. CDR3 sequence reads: CASSVSGHNTEAFF. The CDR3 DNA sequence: TGTGCCAGCAGCGTTTCGGGACATAACACTGAAGCTTTCTTT.

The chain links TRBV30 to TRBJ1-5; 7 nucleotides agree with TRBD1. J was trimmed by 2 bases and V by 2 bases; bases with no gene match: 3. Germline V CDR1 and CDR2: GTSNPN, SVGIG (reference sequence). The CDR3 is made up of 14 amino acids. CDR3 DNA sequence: TGTGCCTGGAGTACCGGACAGGGCAATCAGCCCCAGCATTTT. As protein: CAWSTGQGNQPQHF.

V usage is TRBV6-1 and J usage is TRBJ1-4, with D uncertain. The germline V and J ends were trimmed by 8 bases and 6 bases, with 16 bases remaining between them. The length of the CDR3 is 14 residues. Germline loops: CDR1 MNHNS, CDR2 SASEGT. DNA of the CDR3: TGTGCCAGCGAGTTCGGCGGAAGAGATGAAAAACTGTTTTTT. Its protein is CASEFGGRDEKLFF.

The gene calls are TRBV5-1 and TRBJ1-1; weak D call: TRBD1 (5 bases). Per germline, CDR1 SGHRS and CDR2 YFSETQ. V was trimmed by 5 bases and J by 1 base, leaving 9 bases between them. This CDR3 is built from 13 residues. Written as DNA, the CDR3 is TGCGCCAGCAGACTGGACACGAACACTGAAGCTTTCTTT. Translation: CASRLDTNTEAFF.

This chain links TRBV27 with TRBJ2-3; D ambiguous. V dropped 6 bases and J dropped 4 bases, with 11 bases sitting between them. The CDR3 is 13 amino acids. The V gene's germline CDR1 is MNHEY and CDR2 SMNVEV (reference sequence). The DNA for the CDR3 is TGTGCCAGCAGGTTTAGGAGTGCAGATACGCAGTATTTT. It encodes CASRFRSADTQYF.

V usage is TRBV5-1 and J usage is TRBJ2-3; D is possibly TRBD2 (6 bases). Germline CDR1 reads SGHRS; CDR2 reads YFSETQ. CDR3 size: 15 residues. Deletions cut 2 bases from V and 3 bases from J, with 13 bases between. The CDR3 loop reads CASSFSGEDTDTQYF. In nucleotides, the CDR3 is TGCGCCAGCAGCTTTTCGGGGGAAGATACAGATACGCAGTATTTT.

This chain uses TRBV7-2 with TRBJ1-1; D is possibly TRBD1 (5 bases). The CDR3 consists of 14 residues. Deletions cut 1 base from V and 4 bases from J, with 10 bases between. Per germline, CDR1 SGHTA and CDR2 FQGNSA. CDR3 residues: CASSLGQGFTEAFF. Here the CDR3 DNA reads TGTGCCAGCAGCTTAGGTCAGGGATTCACTGAAGCTTTCTTT.

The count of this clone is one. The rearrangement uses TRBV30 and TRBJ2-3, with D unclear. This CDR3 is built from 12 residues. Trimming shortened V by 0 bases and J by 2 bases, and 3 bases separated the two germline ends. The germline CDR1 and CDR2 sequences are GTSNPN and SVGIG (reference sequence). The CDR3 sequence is CAWSVITDTQYF. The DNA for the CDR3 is TGTGCCTGGAGTGTCATCACAGATACGCAGTATTTT.

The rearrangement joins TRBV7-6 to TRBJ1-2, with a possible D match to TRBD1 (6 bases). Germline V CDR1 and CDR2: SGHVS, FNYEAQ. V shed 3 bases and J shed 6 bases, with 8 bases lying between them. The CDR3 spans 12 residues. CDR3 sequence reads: CASSFTGNGYTF. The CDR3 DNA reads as TGTGCCAGCAGCTTTACAGGGAATGGCTACACCTTC.

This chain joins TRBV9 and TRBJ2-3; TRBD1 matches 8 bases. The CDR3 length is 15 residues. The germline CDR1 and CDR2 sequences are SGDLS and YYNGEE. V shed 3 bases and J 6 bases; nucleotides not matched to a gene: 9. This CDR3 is CASSADGTGGDTQYF. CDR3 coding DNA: TGTGCCAGCAGCGCCGATGGGACAGGCGGGGATACGCAGTATTTT.

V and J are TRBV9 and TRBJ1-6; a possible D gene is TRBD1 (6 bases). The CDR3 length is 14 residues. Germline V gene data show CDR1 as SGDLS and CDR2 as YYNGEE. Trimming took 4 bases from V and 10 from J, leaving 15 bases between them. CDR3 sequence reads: CASSLTGNESPLHF. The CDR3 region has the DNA TGTGCCAGCAGCCTTACAGGGAATGAATCACCCCTCCACTTT.

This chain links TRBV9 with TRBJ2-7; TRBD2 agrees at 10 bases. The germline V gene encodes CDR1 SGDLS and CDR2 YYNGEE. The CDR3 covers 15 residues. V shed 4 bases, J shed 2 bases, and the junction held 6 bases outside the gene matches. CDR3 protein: CASSPRTSGPYEQYF. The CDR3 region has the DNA TGTGCCAGCAGCCCCAGGACTAGCGGCCCCTACGAGCAGTACTTC.

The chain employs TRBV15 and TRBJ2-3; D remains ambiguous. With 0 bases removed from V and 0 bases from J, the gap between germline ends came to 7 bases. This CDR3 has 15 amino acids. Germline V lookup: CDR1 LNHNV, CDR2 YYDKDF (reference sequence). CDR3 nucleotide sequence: TGTGCCACCAGCAGAGATTGGGCTAGCACAGATACGCAGTATTTT. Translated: CATSRDWASTDTQYF.

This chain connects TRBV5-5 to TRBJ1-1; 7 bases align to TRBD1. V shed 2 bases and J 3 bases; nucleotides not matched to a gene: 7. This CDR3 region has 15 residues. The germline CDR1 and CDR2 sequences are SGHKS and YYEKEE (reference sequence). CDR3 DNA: TGTGCCAGCAGCTTAGGACAGGCTAGGGACACTGAAGCTTTCTTT. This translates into CASSLGQARDTEAFF.

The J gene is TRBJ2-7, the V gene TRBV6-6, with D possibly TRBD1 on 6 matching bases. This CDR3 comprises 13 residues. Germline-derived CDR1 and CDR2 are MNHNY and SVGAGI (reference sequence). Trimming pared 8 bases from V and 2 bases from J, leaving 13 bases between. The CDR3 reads CASGQGQPYEQYF. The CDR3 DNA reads TGTGCCAGCGGCCAAGGACAGCCCTACGAGCAGTACTTC.

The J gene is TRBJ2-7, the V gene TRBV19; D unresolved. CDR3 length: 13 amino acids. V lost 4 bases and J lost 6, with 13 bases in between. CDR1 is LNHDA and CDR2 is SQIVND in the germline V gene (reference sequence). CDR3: CASSRWAAGEQYF. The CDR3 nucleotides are TGTGCCAGTAGTAGGTGGGCAGCCGGCGAGCAGTACTTC.

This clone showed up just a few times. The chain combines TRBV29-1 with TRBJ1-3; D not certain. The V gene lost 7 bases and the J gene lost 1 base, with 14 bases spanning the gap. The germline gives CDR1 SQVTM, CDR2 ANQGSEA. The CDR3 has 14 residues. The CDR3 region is CSGATEASGNTIYF. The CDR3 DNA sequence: TGCAGCGGTGCGACTGAAGCTTCTGGAAACACCATATATTTT.

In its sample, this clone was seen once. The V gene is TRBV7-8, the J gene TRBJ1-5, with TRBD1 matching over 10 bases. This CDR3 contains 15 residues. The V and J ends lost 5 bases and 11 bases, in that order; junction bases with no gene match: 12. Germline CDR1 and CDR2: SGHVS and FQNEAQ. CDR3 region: CASSLLDRGLTAQHF. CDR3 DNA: TGTGCCAGCAGCCTCCTCGACAGGGGGCTCACAGCCCAGCATTTT.

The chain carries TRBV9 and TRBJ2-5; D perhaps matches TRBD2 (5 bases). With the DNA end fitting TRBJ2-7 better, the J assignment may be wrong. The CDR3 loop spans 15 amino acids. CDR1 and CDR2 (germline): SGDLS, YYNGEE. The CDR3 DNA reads TGTGCCAGCAGCGTAGCGATGGGGAGTCCATACGAGCAGTACTTC. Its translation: CASSVAMGSPYEQYF.

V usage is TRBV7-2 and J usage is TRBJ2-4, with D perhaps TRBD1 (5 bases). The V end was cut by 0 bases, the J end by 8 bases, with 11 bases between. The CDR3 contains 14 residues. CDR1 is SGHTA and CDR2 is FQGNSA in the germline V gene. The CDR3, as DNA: TGTGCCAGCAGCTTAGCTTCAGGGTTAGACATTCAGTACTTC. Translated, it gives CASSLASGLDIQYF.

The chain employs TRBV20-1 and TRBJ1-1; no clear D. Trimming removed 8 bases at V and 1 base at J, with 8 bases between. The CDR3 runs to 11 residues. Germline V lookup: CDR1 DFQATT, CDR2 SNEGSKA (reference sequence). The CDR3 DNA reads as TGCAGTCGAACGCGGAACACTGAAGCTTTCTTT. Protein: CSRTRNTEAFF.

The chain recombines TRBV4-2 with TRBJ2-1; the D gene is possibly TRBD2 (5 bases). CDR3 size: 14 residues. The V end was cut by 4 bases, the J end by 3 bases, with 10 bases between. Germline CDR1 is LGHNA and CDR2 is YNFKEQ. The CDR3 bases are TGTGCCAGCAGCCCGCCGAGGGACTACAATGAGCAGTTCTTC. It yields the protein CASSPPRDYNEQFF.

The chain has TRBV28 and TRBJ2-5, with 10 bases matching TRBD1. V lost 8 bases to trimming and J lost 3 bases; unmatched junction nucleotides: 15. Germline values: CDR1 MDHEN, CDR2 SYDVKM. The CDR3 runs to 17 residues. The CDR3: CASQAWTGGYPEETQYF. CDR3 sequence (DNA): TGTGCCAGCCAAGCTTGGACAGGGGGATATCCTGAAGAGACCCAGTACTTC.

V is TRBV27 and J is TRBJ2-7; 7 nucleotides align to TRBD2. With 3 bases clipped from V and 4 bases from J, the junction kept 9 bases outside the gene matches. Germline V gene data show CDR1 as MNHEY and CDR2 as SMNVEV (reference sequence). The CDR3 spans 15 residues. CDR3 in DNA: TGTGCCAGCAGTTTGAACGGGGCGGGGGTTTACGAGCAGTACTTC. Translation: CASSLNGAGVYEQYF.

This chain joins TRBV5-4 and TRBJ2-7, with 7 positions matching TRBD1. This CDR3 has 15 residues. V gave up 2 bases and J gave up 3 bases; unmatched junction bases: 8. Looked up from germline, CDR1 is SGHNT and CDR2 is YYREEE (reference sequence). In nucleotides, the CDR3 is TGTGCCAGCAGCTTCAGGGGGAGAGCAAGCTACGAGCAGTACTTC. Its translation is CASSFRGRASYEQYF. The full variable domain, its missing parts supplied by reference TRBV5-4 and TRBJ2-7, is ETGVTQSPTHLIKTRGQQVTLRCSSQSGHNTVSWYQQALGQGPQFIFQYYREEENGRGNFPPRFSGLQFPNYSSELNVNALELDDSALYLCASSFRGRASYEQYFGPGTRLTVT.

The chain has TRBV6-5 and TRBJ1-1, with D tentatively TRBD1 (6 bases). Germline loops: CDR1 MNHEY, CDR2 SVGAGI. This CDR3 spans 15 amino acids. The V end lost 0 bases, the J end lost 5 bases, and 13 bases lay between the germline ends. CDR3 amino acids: CASSYSPGAWTEAFF. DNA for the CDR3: TGTGCCAGCAGTTACTCGCCAGGGGCATGGACTGAAGCTTTCTTT.

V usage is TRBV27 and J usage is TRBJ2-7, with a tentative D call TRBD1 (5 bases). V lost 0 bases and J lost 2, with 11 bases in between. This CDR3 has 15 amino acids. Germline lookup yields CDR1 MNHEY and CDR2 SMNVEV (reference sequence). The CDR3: CASSLSRVSTYEQYF. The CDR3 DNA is TGTGCCAGCAGTTTATCCAGGGTCTCGACCTACGAGCAGTACTTC.